A selection of T cell receptor beta chains follows, all from one sample in a study of CD8 T cells in Susac syndrome. Each CDR3 protein gets one entry after TCRdb re-called the immunoSEQ multiplex PCR reads with MiXCR. The sample has some 120,000 distinct CDR3 sequences, roughly 94% seen once. The sample taken for sequencing was CD4+ T cells from PBMCs. The origin of the receptors is a human donor with multiple sclerosis. Both conserved end residues are part of each CDR3. The order of the fields is clone size, V gene, D gene, J gene, CDR3 DNA, CDR3 protein. The D gene is left open where the match is weak. Only part of the rows carry a size: once, few, many, or a class if the clone is expanded.

NA	TRBV6-2/TRBV6-3	NA	TRBJ2-3	TGTGCCAGCCTGGACCCGGTAGATACGCAGTATTTT	CASLDPVDTQYF
NA	TRBV27	NA	TRBJ2-6	TGTGCCAGCAGTTTAGCCAGGGGCGCGGCTGGGGCCAACGTCCTGACTTTC	CASSLARGAAGANVLTF
NA	TRBV19	NA	TRBJ1-5	TGTGCCAGTAGTATCCTTGGGACGGCCGGAGGGCAGCCCCAGCATTTT	CASSILGTAGGQPQHF
NA	TRBV19	TRBD1	TRBJ1-5	TGTGCCAGTAGTAACGGACTCGGGACAGGGGGCACTCAGCCCCAGCATTTT	CASSNGLGTGGTQPQHF
NA	TRBV19	TRBD1	TRBJ2-1	TGTGCCAGTACCTGGACAGGGGCAAACAATGAGCAGTTCTTC	CASTWTGANNEQFF
few	TRBV2	NA	TRBJ2-2	TGTGCCAGCAGGGTGAACACCGGGGAGCTGTTTTTT	CASRVNTGELFF
NA	TRBV7-6	NA	TRBJ1-1	TGTGCCAGCAGCTTAGCTCCCCCCCCTATCCAGCGGACAAGATTCATGAACACTGAAGCTTTCTTT	CASSLAPPPIQRTRFMNTEAFF
NA	TRBV3-1	NA	TRBJ2-2	TGTGCCAGCAGCCAAAGTCCAGGGGCCGGGGAGCTGTTTTTT	CASSQSPGAGELFF
NA	TRBV5-6	NA	TRBJ1-6	TGTGCCAGCAGCCCGGGACACAGTAATTCACCCCTCCACTTT	CASSPGHSNSPLHF
NA	TRBV5-6	NA	TRBJ1-5	TGTGCCAGCAGCTTGGGGCAGGCCATTCAGCCCCAGCATTTT	CASSLGQAIQPQHF
NA	TRBV7-2	NA	TRBJ2-1	TGTGCCAGCAGCTTCCAACAAGCGCAGTTCTTC	CASSFQQAQFF
NA	TRBV12-3/TRBV12-4	TRBD1	TRBJ1-1	TGTGCCACCCTTAGGACAGGGGGCACTGAAGCTTTCTTT	CATLRTGGTEAFF
NA	TRBV6-1	NA	TRBJ1-1	TGTGCCAGCAAACCGACAGCCATGAACACTGAAGCTTTCTTT	CASKPTAMNTEAFF
NA	TRBV20-1	TRBD1	TRBJ1-5	TGCAGTGCTAGAATTACAGGGGCTCAGCCCCAGCATTTT	CSARITGAQPQHF
NA	TRBV29-1	NA	TRBJ2-5	TGCAGCGTTGGTGCCCCCCAAGAGACCCAGTACTTC	CSVGAPQETQYF
few	TRBV6-2/TRBV6-3	TRBD1	TRBJ1-6	TGTGCCAGCAGAATGGACAGGGGGAATAATTCACCCCTCCACTTT	CASRMDRGNNSPLHF
NA	TRBV2	TRBD2	TRBJ2-4	TGTGCCACCGGACTAGCGGGGGAACGGCGGTACATTCAGTACTTC	CATGLAGERRYIQYF
NA	TRBV7-9	NA	TRBJ1-4	TGTGCCAGCGCCCGGGCTGAAAAACTGTTTTTT	CASARAEKLFF
once	TRBV7-2	TRBD1	TRBJ1-6	TGTGCCAGCAGGCAAATTCAGGGGGCCAATAATTCACCCCTCCACTTT	CASRQIQGANNSPLHF
NA	TRBV10-3	NA	TRBJ2-3	TGTGCCATCAGTGACCGCGGACAGACAGATACGCAGTATTTT	CAISDRGQTDTQYF
NA	TRBV18	TRBD2	TRBJ2-7	TGTGCCAGCTCACCAGGACTAGCGTACTACGAGCAGTACTTC	CASSPGLAYYEQYF
NA	TRBV7-9	NA	TRBJ2-1	TGTGCCAGCAGCTTCTCGACGCCGGGACCTGACAACAATGAGCAGTTCTTC	CASSFSTPGPDNNEQFF
NA	TRBV5-1	TRBD2	TRBJ2-1	TGCGCCAGCAGCTTGAGCGGGGGAGGGCCCGATGAGCAGTTCTTC	CASSLSGGGPDEQFF
NA	TRBV7-3	NA	TRBJ1-1	TGTGCCAGCAGCCCCGGGGCTCATAGTACTGAAGCTTTCTTT	CASSPGAHSTEAFF
NA	TRBV6-5	TRBD2	TRBJ2-1	TGTGCCAGCAGCCAACTAGCGGGAGACGCTGAGCAGTTCTTC	CASSQLAGDAEQFF
NA	TRBV6-1	TRBD1	TRBJ1-5	TGTGCCAGCAGTACGTCCCGGACAGGGCACAGCAATCAGCCCCAGCATTTT	CASSTSRTGHSNQPQHF
NA	TRBV5-1	NA	TRBJ1-3	TGCGCCAGCAGCTTGGATCGAAACACCATATATTTT	CASSLDRNTIYF
NA	TRBV4-1	TRBD1	TRBJ2-1	TGCGCCAGCAGCCAAGCTACGGGACAGGGGAGTTGGGTTCGCCACAATGAGCAGTTCTTC	CASSQATGQGSWVRHNEQFF
NA	TRBV9	NA	TRBJ1-2	TGTGCCAGCAGCCCGATACAGGGTAACTATGGCTACACCTTC	CASSPIQGNYGYTF
NA	TRBV13	TRBD1	TRBJ2-4	TGTGCCAGCACCCCCAGAGGGACAGGGGAAAACATTCAGTACTTC	CASTPRGTGENIQYF
NA	TRBV30	NA	TRBJ1-1	TGTGCCTGGAGGGCTTTCGGGGGCCCCACTGAAGCTTTCTTT	CAWRAFGGPTEAFF
NA	TRBV9	TRBD2	TRBJ2-2	TGTGCCAGCAGCGACAGAGCGGGGGTGAACACCGGGGAGCTGTTTTTT	CASSDRAGVNTGELFF
once	TRBV25-1	NA	TRBJ2-5	TGTGCCAGCAGTGCCACTGGAGAGACCCAGTACTTC	CASSATGETQYF
NA	TRBV6-5	NA	TRBJ1-1	TGTGCCAGCAGTTACATAAAGGACACTGAAGCTTTCTTT	CASSYIKDTEAFF
NA	TRBV9	TRBD1	TRBJ2-7	TGTGCCAGCAGCGTAAGCCAGGGGGCTTACGAGCAGTACTTC	CASSVSQGAYEQYF
once	TRBV2	NA	TRBJ1-1	TGTGCCAGCAGTGTGGCCAACACTGAAGCTTTCTTT	CASSVANTEAFF
NA	TRBV4-3	NA	TRBJ1-1	TGCGCCAGCAGCCAAGGGGTCCTGAACACTGAAGCTTTCTTT	CASSQGVLNTEAFF
NA	TRBV7-3	NA	TRBJ1-2	TGTGCCAGCAGCAACGGACAGATCGGATCTGGCTACACCTTC	CASSNGQIGSGYTF
NA	TRBV20-1	NA	TRBJ2-5	TGCAGTGCTAGAGATCCGGGGGTAAAGACCCAGTACTTC	CSARDPGVKTQYF
NA	TRBV7-2	NA	TRBJ2-1	TGTGCCAGCAGGCCTGAGAGGGGCCCGAATGAGCAGTTCTTC	CASRPERGPNEQFF
NA	TRBV30	NA	TRBJ2-3	TGTGCCTGGAGCCCGAGCGTAGCAGGGGATACGCAGTATTTT	CAWSPSVAGDTQYF
NA	TRBV11-2	NA	TRBJ2-3	TGTGCCAGCAGCTTATCACCCACAGATACGCAGTATTTT	CASSLSPTDTQYF
NA	TRBV18	TRBD1	TRBJ2-7	TGTGCCAGCTCACCACCGACAGGGTACTACGAGCAGTACTTC	CASSPPTGYYEQYF
NA	TRBV5-1	NA	TRBJ2-2	TGCGCCAGCAGCGAATCCACGAACACCGGGGAGCTGTTTTTT	CASSESTNTGELFF
NA	TRBV12-3/TRBV12-4	NA	TRBJ2-7	TGTGCCAGCAGTTTGTTATACGAGCAGTACTTC	CASSLLYEQYF
few	TRBV5-4	NA	TRBJ2-7	TGTGCCAGCAGCTTGGACGTCTACGAGCAGTACTTC	CASSLDVYEQYF
NA	TRBV29-1	TRBD1	TRBJ1-1	TGCAGCGTTGGGGGCGGACAGGGAGCTTTCTTT	CSVGGGQGAFF
NA	TRBV7-2	NA	TRBJ1-6	TGTGCCAGCGGTCCCTCGAGGGGGGCCTATAATTCACCCCTCCACTTT	CASGPSRGAYNSPLHF
NA	TRBV30	NA	TRBJ1-1	TGTGCCTGGAGTGTCCAACTCCAGGGTGAAGCTTTCTTT	CAWSVQLQGEAFF